The T cell receptor beta chain described here comes from a study of shared clonotypes between healthy human individuals. Whole-study results and caveats: Clonotypes not shared had lower generation probabilities than those common to all four donors. The small donor group covered limited genetic and exposure diversity.

V trimming: 2 bases; J trimming: 3 bases; junction bases outside the gene matches: 4. CDR1 is GTSNPN and CDR2 is SVGIG in the germline V gene (reference sequence). This CDR3 region has 13 residues. Regarding this clone: Its matching antigen is unknown.

This table comes from immunoSEQ multiplex PCR, and its TCRdb copy is limited to in-frame clones, with some not included. The data show roughly 1,000,000 clones, around 82% seen once. The receptor comes from a young man in good health. Some clones in this sample may be carry-over from other donors' samples. The specimen sequenced was memory CD4+ T cells from PBMCs. The subset: CD45RA-negative fraction. This chain connects TRBV30 to TRBJ2-7; 7 bases map to TRBD1. The CDR3 DNA reads TGTGCCTGGAGTCAGGACAGGTACTACGAGCAGTACTTC. This gives the protein CAWSQDRYYEQYF.